This TCR beta chain was sequenced during a study of OX40 agonist ivuxolimab in advanced cancers. Study information: Hepatocellular carcinoma, melanoma, renal cell or head and neck cancer affected the dose-escalation patients. Earlier treatment with anti-PD-1, anti-PD-L1 or anti-CTLA-4 was permitted, and roughly 40% had received some.

The CDR3 sequence is 13 residues long. The germline CDR1 and CDR2 sequences are SGHTA and FQGNSA. Deletions cut 5 bases from V and 1 base from J, with 8 bases between. Patients had blood sampled at baseline and again on cycle 4 day 1 and cycle 7 day 1. Study results and caveats: The study did not work out the antigen specificity of the expanded peripheral T cells.

Measured with immunoSEQ multiplex PCR; TCRdb has only the in-frame clones, and not every one. The data hold about 83,000 clones, with 88% observed a single time. Comments on this clone: The antigen is not known.

The sequencing used CD4+ or CD8+ T cells sorted from blood, collected in a trial of the OX40 agonist ivuxolimab. The receptor comes from an adult with an advanced solid tumor such as melanoma, head and neck, liver or kidney cancer. The rearrangement joins TRBV7-2 to TRBJ1-2; D not resolved. The CDR3 bases are TGTGCCAGCAGCCCTGGAGTTAACTATGGCTACACCTTC. This gives the protein CASSPGVNYGYTF.